The 9 T cell receptor beta chains in this list originate from one sample, sequenced in a study of shared T cell receptors in the human thymus. Produced via immunoSEQ multiplex PCR; TCRdb's table is partial and in-frame only. The sample comprises hundreds of thousands of clones, approximately 89% of which are singletons, and under 0.01% rests with the top ten. This sample also appeared in a second study, on human thymus T cells.

The sample taken for sequencing was thymocytes. The source of these receptors is a boy in the first two years of life with a congenital heart defect.

This clone has only a few counts. The chain joins TRBV9 to TRBJ1-1, with D maybe TRBD1 (5 bases). Germline V gives CDR1 SGDLS, CDR2 YYNGEE. V was clipped by 0 bases and J by 11 bases, with 17 bases between them. CDR3 length equals 14 residues. The CDR3 here is CASSVVSPCGAAFF. In DNA, the CDR3 is TGTGCCAGCAGCGTAGTTTCCCCATGTGGGGCGGCTTTCTTT.

The chain combines TRBV7-2 with TRBJ2-7, with 11 bases identical to TRBD1. The CDR3 sequence is 17 residues long. V shed 7 bases and J 2 bases; nucleotides not matched to a gene: 13. CDR1 is SGHTA and CDR2 is FQGNSA in the germline V gene. The CDR3 loop reads CASTLGQGGSHPYEQYF. The DNA of the CDR3 is TGTGCCAGCACCCTGGGACAGGGGGGCTCCCATCCCTACGAGCAGTACTTC.

The chain joins TRBV2 to TRBJ2-7; the D gene is possibly TRBD1 (5 bases). Germline CDR1 SNHLY, CDR2 FYNNEI. The CDR3 contains 15 residues. V lost 7 bases, J lost 2 bases, and 18 bases lay in between. CDR3 bases: TGTGCCAGCACCCCCCCTGGGGCTAGTCCCTACGAGCAGTACTTC. This gives the protein CASTPPGASPYEQYF.

The chain carries TRBV7-8 and TRBJ2-7; 9 bases are shared with TRBD2. This CDR3 region has 14 residues. V shed 6 bases and J 4 bases; nucleotides not matched to a gene: 7. Germline CDR1 SGHVS, CDR2 FQNEAQ. The CDR3 sequence: CASRTGTSLYEQYF. The CDR3 nucleotides read TGTGCCAGCAGGACCGGGACTAGCCTATACGAGCAGTACTTC.

The CDR3 coding sequence is TGCGCCAGCAGCCACCCGACTGGAATAGCCAAAAACATTCAGTACTTC. Translated, it gives CASSHPTGIAKNIQYF. The V and J genes are TRBV4-1 and TRBJ2-4; no reliable D call. The length of the CDR3 is 16 residues. The germline gives CDR1 MGHRA, CDR2 YSYEKL. The V gene lost 3 bases and the J gene lost 0 bases, with 12 bases spanning the gap.

The chain links TRBV7-6 to TRBJ2-1; 8 nucleotides line up with TRBD1. The germline CDR1 and CDR2 sequences are SGHVS and FNYEAQ. The CDR3 sequence is 16 residues long. Trimming at V came to 0 bases and at J to 4 bases, leaving 5 bases not matched to a gene. CDR3 coding DNA: TGTGCCAGCAGCTTAGCCGACAGGGGCTTGTACAATGAGCAGTTCTTC. It is translated as CASSLADRGLYNEQFF.

This clone appeared a few times. V is TRBV5-8 and J is TRBJ1-1, with D unresolved. The CDR3 has 16 residues. Germline CDR1 and CDR2: SGHTS and YDEGEE. V was clipped by 1 base and J by 1 base, with 14 bases between them. The DNA for the CDR3 is TGTGCCAGCAGCTTGATGGCAGGCCAGAAGAACACTGAAGCTTTCTTT. Its protein is CASSLMAGQKNTEAFF.

This rearrangement joins TRBV7-9 to TRBJ2-7; D ambiguous. CDR3 length: 13 residues. Germline lookup yields CDR1 SEHNR and CDR2 FQNEAQ (reference sequence). V gave up 1 base and J gave up 7 bases, with 11 bases separating them. The CDR3 region has the DNA TGTGCCAGCAGCTTAGTTGTGGCCCCTGAGCAGTACTTC. It codes for CASSLVVAPEQYF.

The chain employs TRBV6-4 and TRBJ2-7; 7 nucleotides line up with TRBD2. The trim removed 6 bases at V and 1 base at J, leaving 9 bases unmatched. The germline CDR1 and CDR2 sequences are MRHNA and SNTAGT. This CDR3 is 15 amino acids long. CDR3 in amino acids: CASRNTSAPSYEQYF. CDR3 nucleotides: TGTGCCAGCAGGAATACTAGCGCGCCTTCCTACGAGCAGTACTTC.